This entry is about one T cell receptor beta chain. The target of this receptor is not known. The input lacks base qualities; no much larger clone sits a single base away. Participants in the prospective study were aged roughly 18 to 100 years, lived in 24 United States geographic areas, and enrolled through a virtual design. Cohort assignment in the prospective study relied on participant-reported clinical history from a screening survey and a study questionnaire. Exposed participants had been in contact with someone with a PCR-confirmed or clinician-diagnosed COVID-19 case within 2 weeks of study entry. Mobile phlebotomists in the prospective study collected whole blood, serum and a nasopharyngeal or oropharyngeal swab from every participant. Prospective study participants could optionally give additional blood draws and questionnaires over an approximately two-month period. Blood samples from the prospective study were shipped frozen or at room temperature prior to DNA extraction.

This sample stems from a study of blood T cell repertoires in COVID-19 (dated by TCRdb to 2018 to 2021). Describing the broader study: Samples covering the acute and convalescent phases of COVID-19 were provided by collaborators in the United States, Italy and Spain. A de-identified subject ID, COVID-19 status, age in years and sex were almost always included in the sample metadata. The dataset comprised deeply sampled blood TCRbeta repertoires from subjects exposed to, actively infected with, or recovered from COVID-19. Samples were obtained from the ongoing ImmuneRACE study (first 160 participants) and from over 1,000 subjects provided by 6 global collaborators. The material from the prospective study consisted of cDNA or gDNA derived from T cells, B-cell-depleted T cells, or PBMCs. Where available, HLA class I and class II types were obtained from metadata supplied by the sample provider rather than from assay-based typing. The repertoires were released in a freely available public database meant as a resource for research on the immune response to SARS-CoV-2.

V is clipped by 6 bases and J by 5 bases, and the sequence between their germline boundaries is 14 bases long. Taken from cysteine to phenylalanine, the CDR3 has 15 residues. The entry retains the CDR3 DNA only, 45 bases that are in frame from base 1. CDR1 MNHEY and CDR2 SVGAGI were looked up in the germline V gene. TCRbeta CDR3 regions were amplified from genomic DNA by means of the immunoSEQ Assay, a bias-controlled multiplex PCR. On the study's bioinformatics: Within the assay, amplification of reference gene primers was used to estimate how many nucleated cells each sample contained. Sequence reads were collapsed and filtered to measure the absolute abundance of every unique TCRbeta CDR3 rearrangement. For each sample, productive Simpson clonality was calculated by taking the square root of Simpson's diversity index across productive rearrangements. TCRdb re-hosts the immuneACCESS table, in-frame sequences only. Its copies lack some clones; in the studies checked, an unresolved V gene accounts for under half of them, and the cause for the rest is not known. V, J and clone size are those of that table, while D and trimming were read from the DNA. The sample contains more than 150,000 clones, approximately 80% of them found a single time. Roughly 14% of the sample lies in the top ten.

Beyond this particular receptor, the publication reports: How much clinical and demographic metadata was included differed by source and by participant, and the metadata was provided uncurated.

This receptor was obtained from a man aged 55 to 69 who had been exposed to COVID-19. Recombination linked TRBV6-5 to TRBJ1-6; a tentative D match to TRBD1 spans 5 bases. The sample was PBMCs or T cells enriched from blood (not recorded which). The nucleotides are TGTGCCAGCAGAAGGGGAGGGTCACATAATTCACCCCTCCACTTT. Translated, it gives CASRRGGSHNSPLHF.